Below, one T cell receptor beta chain is given with its context. The data were taken from a study of blood T cell repertoires in COVID-19. The table came from immunoSEQ multiplex PCR; TCRdb's copy has only in-frame clones and leaves some out. The repertoire holds 180,000 or so clones, with around four fifths as singletons. CDR3 length: 14 residues. The germline gives CDR1 SGHRS, CDR2 YFSETQ. V was clipped by 7 bases and J by 5 bases; unmatched bases: 9. The rearrangement uses TRBV5-1 and TRBJ2-5, with 9 bases lining up with TRBD1. The source material was PBMCs or T cells enriched from blood (not recorded which). The TCR comes from a woman in her fifties or sixties who had recovered from COVID-19. CDR3 DNA: TGCGCCAGCGGGACTACAGGGGGCGCGGAGACCCAGTACTTC. Protein product: CASGTTGGAETQYF.